The entry that follows covers one TCR beta chain sequence. This CDR3 is built from 13 residues. CDR1 is KGHSH and CDR2 is LQKENI in the germline V gene. After removal of 5 bases from V and 6 bases from J, the junction contained 7 bases not matched to a gene. The data belong to a study of blood T cell repertoires in COVID-19. In the study overall: Sites in the United States, Italy and Spain provided acute and convalescent COVID-19 samples. PBMCs, B-cell-depleted T cells, or T cells provided the cDNA or gDNA that made up the material.

Original handling: Amplification of reference gene primers provided the estimated nucleated cell counts. TCRdb's table, derived via immunoSEQ multiplex PCR, lists solely in-frame clones and lacks some. Clonal size and the V and J genes are those of that table, whereas D and trimming came from the DNA. There are under 40,000 clones in the sample; approximately 91% occur only once, and about 31% lies in the top ten. Source material: peripheral blood. This chain uses TRBV18 with TRBJ2-7, with 7 bases aligning to TRBD1. This TCR was sampled from a man aged 70 or older with active COVID-19. The CDR3 DNA follows: TGTGCCAGCTCAGGACAGGCGTCGGGCGAGCAGTACTTC. Protein sequence: CASSGQASGEQYF.